This T cell receptor (beta chain) was sequenced during a study of beta chain features in type 1 diabetes. Study summary: Comparable age, gender and cell yields were observed in patients relative to healthy donors. Regarding the study as a whole: Shorter templates might be favored by PCR, and equally so in patients and in controls. Among patients with Type 1 diabetes, TCRB CDR3s were moderately but significantly shorter in every one of the four CD4+ subsets. High-TCR-expressing cells could be over-represented by cDNA sequencing.

Sorting based on CD45RO/CCR7/CD25/CD127/CD95/CD27 separated CD4+ naive, central memory, regulatory and stem cell-like memory cells. Every isolated RNA sample was fully reverse transcribed, so sequencing captured expressed TCRB transcripts. Libraries were prepared by immunoSEQ multiplex PCR; TCRdb keeps only in-frame clonotypes and omits some of them. The table includes approximately 600,000 clones, 9.5% to 15% detected once. The V gene lost 7 bases and the J gene lost 5 bases, with 20 bases spanning the gap. This CDR3 spans 15 amino acids. The germline V gene encodes CDR1 SGHTA and CDR2 FQGNSA. With regard to this clone: What it recognizes is unknown.

This receptor was taken from a man in his thirties or forties with type 1 diabetes. The chain has TRBV7-2 and TRBJ1-2; no firm D call. Sequenced: naive CD4+ T cells from blood. CDR3 sequence: CASIPNRGFPYGYTF. The CDR3 DNA follows: TGTGCCAGCATTCCGAACCGGGGTTTTCCATATGGCTACACCTTC.